This T cell receptor beta chain was obtained from a study of blood T cell repertoires in COVID-19. Study-level information: Samples came from the United States, Italy and Spain, spanning acute and convalescent COVID-19.

This clone has a handful of counts. Trimming pared 5 bases from V and 4 bases from J, leaving 12 bases between. The CDR3 is 14 residues long. From germline, CDR1 is SGHRS and CDR2 YFSETQ. Per the study methods: Amplified reference gene primers provided the basis for estimating nucleated cell counts. Profiled with immunoSEQ multiplex PCR; TCRdb holds only in-frame clones, not every one. The V and J calls and clone size come from that table; D and trimming were worked out from the DNA. There are about 200,000 clones in the sample; roughly 80% occur only once, and about 8% lies in the top ten. The sequenced sample was peripheral blood. This receptor was obtained from a woman older than 75 with acute or convalescent COVID-19. The V call is TRBV5-1, the J call TRBJ2-2; possible D gene TRBD1, 7 bases. The chain's CDR3 is CASSQGGSTGELFF. In DNA, the CDR3 is TGCGCCAGCAGTCAGGGGGGCAGCACCGGGGAGCTGTTTTTT.